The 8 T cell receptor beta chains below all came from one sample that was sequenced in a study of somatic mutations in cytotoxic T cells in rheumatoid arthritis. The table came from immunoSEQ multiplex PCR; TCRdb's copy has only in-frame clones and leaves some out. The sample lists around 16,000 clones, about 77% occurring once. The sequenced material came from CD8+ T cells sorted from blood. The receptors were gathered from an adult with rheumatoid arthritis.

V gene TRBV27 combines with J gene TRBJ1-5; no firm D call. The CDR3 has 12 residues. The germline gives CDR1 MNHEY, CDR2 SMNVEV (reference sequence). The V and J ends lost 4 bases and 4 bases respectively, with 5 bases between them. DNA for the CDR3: TGTGCCAGCAGTTCCCTTAATCAGCCCCAGCATTTT. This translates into CASSSLNQPQHF.

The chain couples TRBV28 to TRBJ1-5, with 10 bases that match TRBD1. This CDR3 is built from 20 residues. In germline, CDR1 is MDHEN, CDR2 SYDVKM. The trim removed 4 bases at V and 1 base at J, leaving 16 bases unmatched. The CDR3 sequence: CASSSIYPGTGDVSNQPQHF. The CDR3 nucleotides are TGTGCCAGCAGTTCAATTTATCCCGGGACAGGGGATGTAAGCAATCAGCCCCAGCATTTT.

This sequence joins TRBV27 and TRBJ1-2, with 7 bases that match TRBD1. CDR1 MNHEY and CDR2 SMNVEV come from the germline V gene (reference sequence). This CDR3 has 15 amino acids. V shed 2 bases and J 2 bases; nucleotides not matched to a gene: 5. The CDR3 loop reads CASSLGRGSNYGYTF. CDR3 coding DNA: TGTGCCAGCAGTTTAGGCAGGGGGTCCAACTATGGCTACACCTTC.

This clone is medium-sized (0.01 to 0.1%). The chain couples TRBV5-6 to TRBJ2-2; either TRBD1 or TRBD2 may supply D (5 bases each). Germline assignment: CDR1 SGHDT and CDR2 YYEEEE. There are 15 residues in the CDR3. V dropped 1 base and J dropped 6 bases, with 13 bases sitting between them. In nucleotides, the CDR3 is TGTGCCAGCAGCTTGTGGGGCGAGGGATCCGGGGAGCTGTTTTTT. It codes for CASSLWGEGSGELFF.

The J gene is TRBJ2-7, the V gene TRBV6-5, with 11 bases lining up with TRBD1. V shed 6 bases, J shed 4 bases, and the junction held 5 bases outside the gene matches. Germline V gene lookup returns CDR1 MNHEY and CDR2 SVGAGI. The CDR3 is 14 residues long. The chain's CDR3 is CASRAGTGGYEQYF. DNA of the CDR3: TGTGCCAGCAGGGCCGGGACAGGGGGTTACGAGCAGTACTTC.

CDR3 DNA: TGCGCCAGCAGTGAGTCGTGGGGAGAGCAGTACTTC. Amino acid sequence: CASSESWGEQYF. The rearrangement links TRBV10-1 to TRBJ2-7; D ambiguous. CDR3 length equals 12 residues. V dropped 0 bases and J dropped 7 bases, with 7 bases sitting between them. Germline assignment: CDR1 WNHNN and CDR2 SYGVQD (reference sequence).

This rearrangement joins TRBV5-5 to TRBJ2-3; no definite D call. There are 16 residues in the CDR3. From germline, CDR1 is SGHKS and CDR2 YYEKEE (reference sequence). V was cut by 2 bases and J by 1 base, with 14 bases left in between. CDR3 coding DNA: TGTGCCAGCAGCTTTTTTTCCCGAGGTGGCACAGATACGCAGTATTTT. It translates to CASSFFSRGGTDTQYF.

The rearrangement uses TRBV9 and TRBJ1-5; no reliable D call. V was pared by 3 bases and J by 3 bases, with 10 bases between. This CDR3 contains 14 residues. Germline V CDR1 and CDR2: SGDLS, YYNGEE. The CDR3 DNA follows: TGTGCCAGCAGCGCCTCAAGGACCAATCAGCCCCAGCATTTT. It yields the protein CASSASRTNQPQHF.